This T cell receptor beta chain was captured by sequencing in a study of beta chain features in type 1 diabetes. Study results and limitations: In every one of the four CD4+ subsets, TCRB CDR3s were moderately but significantly shorter in Type 1 diabetes patients. VDJ junctions sequenced from type 1 diabetes patients showed fewer insertions and more deletions.

J was trimmed by 5 bases and V by 6 bases; bases with no gene match: 9. Per germline, CDR1 SGHRS and CDR2 YFSETQ. The CDR3 has 15 amino acids. This clone was counted at least ten times. What it recognizes is unknown. Expressed TCRB transcripts were sequenced, since all the RNA that had been isolated was reverse transcribed. Clones were sequenced by immunoSEQ multiplex PCR, and TCRdb holds only the in-frame ones, with some missing. The table lists more than 110,000 clones, 6.9% of them singletons. Specimen: central memory CD4+ T cells from blood. This rearrangement joins TRBV5-1 to TRBJ2-7; 12 bases map to TRBD1. The TCR sequence derives from a woman aged 25 to 39 in good health. CDR3 DNA sequence: TGCGCCAGCACAACCCCCGGGACAGGGGGCAACGAGCAGTACTTC. This sequence encodes CASTTPGTGGNEQYF.